The 2 T cell receptor beta chains below come from one sample, sequenced in a study of immune evolution from preneoplasia to lung adenocarcinoma. Using immunoSEQ multiplex PCR, the repertoire was profiled, and TCRdb retains in-frame clones only, with some absent. The table lists tens of thousands of clones, roughly four fifths of them singletons. Sequencing used FFPE invasive lung adenocarcinoma tissue. The receptors were sampled from a person aged 55-75 years with lung adenocarcinoma.

The rearrangement uses TRBV28 and TRBJ1-2; the D is unclear. V lost 2 bases and J lost 14, with 18 bases in between. This CDR3 contains 13 residues. The germline V gene encodes CDR1 MDHEN and CDR2 SYDVKM. This CDR3 is CASSLGTDLGGTF. CDR3 sequence (DNA): TGTGCCAGCAGTTTAGGCACGGACCTGGGAGGAACCTTC.

CDR3 nucleotide sequence: TGTGCCACAGGACAGGGAGGTGAAAAACTGTTTTTT. This translates into CATGQGGEKLFF. The J gene is TRBJ1-4, the V gene TRBV7-2; 8 nucleotides line up with TRBD1. The CDR3 has 12 residues. Looked up from germline, CDR1 is SGHTA and CDR2 is FQGNSA. J gave up 7 bases and V 10 bases, and 5 bases lay outside the gene matches.